The next 11 T cell receptor beta chains were all read from a single sample in a study of blood T cells in healthy people across ages. Next came a second PCR, run for about 7 to 12 cycles, which used a sample-barcoded 5' primer along with a J-beta primer mix. TCRdb ran MiXCR on the 5' RACE reads and lists one entry per CDR3 protein. In the table there are more than 800,000 distinct CDR3 sequences, 29% of which are singletons. Specimen: blood. The receptors here all came from a woman older than 75 in good health.

This clonotype was counted only a few times. V gene TRBV11-2 combines with J gene TRBJ1-2, with a weak D call TRBD1 (6 bases). Trimming stripped 5 bases from V and 4 bases from J, with 17 bases between. The germline V gene encodes CDR1 SGHAT and CDR2 FQNNGV. CDR3 length: 15 amino acids. In DNA form, the CDR3 reads TGTGCCAGCAGCCCCAACCAGGGGCCAGTCTATGGCTACACCTTC. Amino acid sequence: CASSPNQGPVYGYTF.

Notes on this clonotype: A much larger clonotype is one base distant, so this may be a read error. The chain uses TRBV6-2 or TRBV6-3 and TRBJ2-4; no reliable D call. Germline V gives CDR1 MNHEY, CDR2 SVGEGT. This CDR3 spans 13 amino acids. The chain's CDR3 is CASSYSWENIRYF. Here the CDR3 DNA reads TGTGCCAGCAGTTACTCCTGGGAAAACATTCGGTACTTC.

This clonotype was seen many times. The genes are TRBV12-3 or TRBV12-4 and TRBJ2-3; 7 positions agree with TRBD1. This CDR3 spans 14 amino acids. After removal of 6 bases from V and 3 bases from J, the junction contained 6 bases not matched to a gene. The CDR3 reads CASSDRAKTDTQYF. DNA for the CDR3: TGTGCCAGCAGCGACAGGGCTAAAACAGATACGCAGTATTTT.

There are a few counts of this clonotype. This sequence joins TRBV7-6 and TRBJ2-1, with TRBD1 matching 8 bases. Per the germline V gene, CDR1 is SGHVS and CDR2 is FNYEAQ. Trimming at V came to 0 bases and at J to 2 bases, leaving 6 bases not matched to a gene. The CDR3 extends over 17 amino acids. This CDR3 is CASSLAENRGTYNEQFF. The CDR3 DNA reads as TGTGCCAGCAGCTTAGCGGAAAACAGGGGGACCTACAATGAGCAGTTCTTC.

There are many counts of this clonotype. For the CDR3, the DNA is TGCGCCAGCAGCCGGGCCGGGACAGCTAGCACAGATACGCAGTATTTT. Its protein is CASSRAGTASTDTQYF. V and J are TRBV5-1 and TRBJ2-3, with 7 bases lining up with TRBD1. CDR3 size: 16 residues. Germline V gene sequence: CDR1 SGHRS, CDR2 YFSETQ. Trimming at V came to 4 bases and at J to 0 bases, leaving 8 bases not matched to a gene.

This clonotype was seen many times. The gene calls are TRBV14 and TRBJ2-1; no clear D. V was clipped by 0 bases and J by 1 base, with 4 bases between them. The germline CDR1 and CDR2 sequences are SGHDN and FVKESK. The CDR3 has 14 amino acids. The DNA of the CDR3 is TGTGCCAGCAGCCAAGAACGGTCCTACAATGAGCAGTTCTTC. As protein: CASSQERSYNEQFF.

In this sample, this clonotype turned up a few times. The rearrangement links TRBV3-1 to TRBJ1-2; no reliable D call. Germline CDR1 LGHDT, CDR2 YNNKEL (reference sequence). This CDR3 has 15 residues. The V gene lost 1 base and the J gene lost 2 bases, with 11 bases spanning the gap. The chain's CDR3 is CASSQVSGGNYGYTF. The CDR3 DNA reads TGTGCCAGCAGCCAAGTATCGGGAGGGAACTATGGCTACACCTTC.

In this sample, this clonotype turned up many times. V and J are TRBV12-3 or TRBV12-4 and TRBJ2-3; the D is unclear. Between the trimmed V and J ends, which lost 6 bases and 6 bases, there was a span of 10 bases. This CDR3 is 12 amino acids long. The CDR3 reads CASSLPPDTQYF. The CDR3 DNA sequence: TGTGCCAGCAGCTTACCCCCGGATACGCAGTATTTT.

The V call is TRBV29-1, the J call TRBJ2-7; either TRBD1 or TRBD2 may supply D (5 bases each). Germline V gene lookup returns CDR1 SQVTM and CDR2 ANQGSEA. The CDR3 is 12 amino acids. Trimming stripped 4 bases from V and 2 bases from J, with 9 bases between. CDR3 region: CSVVRGAYEQYF. The CDR3 region has the DNA TGCAGCGTTGTGAGGGGCGCCTACGAGCAGTACTTC.

The table lists this clonotype with many counts. The chain is built from TRBV27 and TRBJ2-3, with TRBD2 matching over 7 bases. The CDR3 is 16 residues long. The germline V gene encodes CDR1 MNHEY and CDR2 SMNVEV (reference sequence). The ends lost 7 bases at V and 1 base at J; junction bases unmatched: 11. CDR3 in amino acids: CASTLSSGTRTDTQYF. The CDR3 DNA sequence: TGTGCCAGCACCCTTTCTAGCGGCACTCGCACAGATACGCAGTATTTT.

This clonotype was seen a handful of times. The chain couples TRBV2 to TRBJ2-5; D remains ambiguous. CDR3 length: 14 residues. Trimming shortened V by 2 bases and J by 1 base, and 8 bases separated the two germline ends. Looked up from germline, CDR1 is SNHLY and CDR2 is FYNNEI. CDR3 sequence (DNA): TGTGCCAGCAGTGAAAAGGCGGCCCAAGAGACCCAGTACTTC. Protein sequence: CASSEKAAQETQYF.